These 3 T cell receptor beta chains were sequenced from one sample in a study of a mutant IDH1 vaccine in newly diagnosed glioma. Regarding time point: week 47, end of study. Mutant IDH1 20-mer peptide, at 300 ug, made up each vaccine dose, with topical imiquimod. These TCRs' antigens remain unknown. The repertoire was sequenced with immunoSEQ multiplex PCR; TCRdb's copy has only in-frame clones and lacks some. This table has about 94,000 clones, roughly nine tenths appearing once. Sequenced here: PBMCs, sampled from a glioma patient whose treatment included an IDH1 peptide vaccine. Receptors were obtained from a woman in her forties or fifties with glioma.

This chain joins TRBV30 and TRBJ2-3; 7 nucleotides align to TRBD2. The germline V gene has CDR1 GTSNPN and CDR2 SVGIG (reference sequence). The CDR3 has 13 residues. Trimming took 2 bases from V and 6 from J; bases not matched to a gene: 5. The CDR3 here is CAWSPLTSDTQYF. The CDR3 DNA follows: TGTGCCTGGAGTCCCCTGACTAGCGATACGCAGTATTTT.

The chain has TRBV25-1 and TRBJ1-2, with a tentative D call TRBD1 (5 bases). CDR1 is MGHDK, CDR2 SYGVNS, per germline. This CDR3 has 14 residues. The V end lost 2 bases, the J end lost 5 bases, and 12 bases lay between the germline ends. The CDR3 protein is CASSEGGRLYGYTF. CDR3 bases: TGTGCCAGCAGTGAAGGGGGACGGTTATATGGCTACACCTTC.

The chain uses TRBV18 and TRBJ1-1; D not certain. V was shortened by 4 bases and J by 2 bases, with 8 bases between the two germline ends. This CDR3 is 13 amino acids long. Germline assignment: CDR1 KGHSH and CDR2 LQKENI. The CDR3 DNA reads TGTGCCAGCTCACGTGTTAAAAACACTGAAGCTTTCTTT. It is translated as CASSRVKNTEAFF.